The entry that follows covers one TCR beta chain sequence. The sample holds a few counts of this clone. The antigen it recognizes is unknown. Base qualities are not at hand, and no much larger clone is one base apart. Using the deep immunoSEQ assay, TCR CDR3 regions were amplified from genomic DNA by multiplex PCR. Extracted genomic DNA from each cell subset was distributed evenly across all wells of several immunoSEQ 96-well plates, and each plate was treated as a replicate. Each replicate PCR for sorted subsets received 150 to 250 ng genomic DNA, equal to about 30,000 T cell genomes. Purified libraries were quantified with a Qubit 3.0 fluorometer, sized on a Bioanalyzer 2100, and re-quantified with the KAPA Library Quantification kit. Every immunoSEQ 96-well plate was sequenced on a dedicated single-read 150-cycle Illumina NextSeq 550 flow cell. As for the original processing: The immunoSEQ output contained only junctional sequences without quality scores, so filtering could not match that applied to full-length reads. Sequences were annotated with PyIR, a Python wrapper for IgBLAST v1.9, and V/J genes and CDR3 were assigned using IMGT germline references. Reads were removed for weak V/J assignments (E-value above 1e-6), missing CDR3, stop codons, out-of-frame junctions, or ambiguous translated residues. V3J clonotypes were defined by identical inferred V gene, J gene, and CDR3 amino acid sequence. To compute the percentage overlap between repertoires, the number of shared unique clonotypes was divided by the size of the smaller repertoire. Richness of each repertoire was evaluated using RTK rarefaction, the Chao1 estimator, and Recon v2.1 estimates of unobserved clonotypes. Generation probabilities were computed with OLGA for all TCRbeta clonotypes obtained by the gDNA method from a few donors. TCRdb took this table from immuneACCESS and kept in-frame rearrangements with V and J called. Such tables lack part of the clones; where checked against another copy, unresolved V genes explain under half of the gap, and the rest is unexplained. From that table come the V and J calls and clone size; the DNA was used to work out D and trimming. Present in this sample are about 600,000 clones, almost 97% of which were seen just once. Around 0.06% of the sample belongs to the ten largest clones.

The CDR1 and CDR2 encoded by the germline V gene are SQVTM and ANQGSEA. The junction shows trimming of 5 bases on V and 4 bases on J, plus 11 bases between the germline ends. Taken from cysteine to phenylalanine, the CDR3 has 12 residues. CDR3 DNA is the only sequence kept; it has 36 bases, read in frame from the first base. These data come from a study of shared clonotypes between healthy human individuals (dated by TCRdb to 2019 to 2021). Notes on the research overall: Three men and a couple of women, aged 18 to 49 years, made up the cohort. Each donor's leukapheresis produced roughly between roughly 0.85 and 9.5 billion PBMCs. The study deeply sequenced blood TCR repertoires of several healthy adults to estimate repertoire size and the extent of clonotype sharing between individuals. For each donor, three plates each were used for CD4 naive and CD4 memory, two plates were used for CD8 naive, and one plate was used for CD8 memory. Different laboratories and diverse techniques were used to prepare libraries and sequence TCR repertoires, to increase sequencing depth and limit assay-specific biases.

Donors were healthy HIV-negative adults with no recently reported acute infections or vaccinations. Every donor was a Caucasian adult living in Nashville, Tennessee, USA. CD4+ T cells were enriched by magnetic negative selection; naive cells were then positively selected on CD45RA, and the negative fraction formed the memory subset. Blood was collected by leukapheresis, and PBMCs were isolated by Ficoll-Histopaque density gradient centrifugation and then cryopreserved in liquid nitrogen vapor phase. Analytical flow cytometry was used to check the purity and quantity of each magnetically sorted T cell population. Genomic DNA was isolated from each sorted fraction and quantified by UV absorbance on a Nanodrop 2000c. General study outcomes and caveats: When a few donors were compared, the shared fraction of clonotypes was roughly 4.8% for naive CD4, 3.5% for naive CD8, roughly 2.5% for memory CD4, and 0.4% for memory CD8. Pairwise subsampling led to the expectation that sequencing depth would affect the degree of clonotype sharing among donors. Estimated clonotype richness was generally larger for naive than for memory subsets. Rarefaction of sorted-subset datasets indicated incomplete sequencing despite the large sequencing depth. Clonotypes shared by all four sorted-subset donors showed higher generation probabilities than non-shared clonotypes. Because the study included only a small number of donors, the genetic and exposure-history diversity represented was limited. Sampling was restricted to blood, and TCR repertoires in tissue are likely to differ from TCR repertoires in blood.

The clonotype was recovered from a woman between 25 and 40 years old in good health. The chain is made from TRBV29-1 and TRBJ1-2, with a tentative D gene TRBD1 over 5 matching bases. The sample comprised naive CD4+ T cells sorted from blood. This specimen's cell subset or site label, per the study, means: CD45RA+ positively selected. The DNA reads TGCAGCGTTACGGACACCCGCTATGGCTACACCTTC. It translates to CSVTDTRYGYTF.